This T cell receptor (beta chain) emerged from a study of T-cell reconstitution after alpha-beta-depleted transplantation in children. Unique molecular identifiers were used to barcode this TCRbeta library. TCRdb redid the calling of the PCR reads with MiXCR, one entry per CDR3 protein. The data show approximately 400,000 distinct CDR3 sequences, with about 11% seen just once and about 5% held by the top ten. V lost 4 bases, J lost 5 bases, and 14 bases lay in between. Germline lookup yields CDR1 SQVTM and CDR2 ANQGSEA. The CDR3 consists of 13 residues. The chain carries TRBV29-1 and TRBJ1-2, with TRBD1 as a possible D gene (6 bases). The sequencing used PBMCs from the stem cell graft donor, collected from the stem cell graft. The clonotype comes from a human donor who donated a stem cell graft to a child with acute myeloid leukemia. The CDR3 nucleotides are TGCAGCGTTGCCGGGGGGCCCGGTTATGGCTACACCTTC. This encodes CSVAGGPGYGYTF.